The 29 T cell receptor beta chains in this list originate from one sample, sequenced in a study of T cells in localized non-small cell lung cancer. Clones were sequenced by immunoSEQ multiplex PCR, and TCRdb holds only the in-frame ones, with some missing. This table holds roughly 58,000 clones, 81% found once. The sample consisted of PBMCs, taken before any cancer treatment. The receptors shown here come from a man aged 35 to 70 with stage II lung adenocarcinoma.

V is TRBV7-9 and J is TRBJ1-1, with D uncertain. This CDR3 contains 12 residues. V was cut by 5 bases and J by 5 bases, with 9 bases left in between. Germline CDR1 SEHNR, CDR2 FQNEAQ (reference sequence). The CDR3 bases are TGTGCCAGCAGCCTAGGGAGTACTGAAGCTTTCTTT. Residues: CASSLGSTEAFF.

This clone occurred a few times. V and J are TRBV6-5 and TRBJ2-3; 10 nucleotides agree with TRBD2. Germline V gene sequence: CDR1 MNHEY, CDR2 SVGAGI. V lost 6 bases and J lost 4; bases outside the gene matches: 7. The CDR3 spans 15 residues. The CDR3 sequence: CASSLSGRGADTQYF. CDR3 sequence (DNA): TGTGCCAGCAGCTTAAGCGGGAGGGGCGCAGATACGCAGTATTTT.

This chain connects TRBV10-3 to TRBJ2-3; 8 bases match TRBD2. Germline V gives CDR1 ENHRY, CDR2 SYGVKD. The length of the CDR3 is 15 residues. V lost 3 bases, J lost 1 base, and 3 bases stayed unmatched. CDR3 residues: CAISERAGGTDTQYF. DNA for the CDR3: TGTGCCATCAGTGAAAGAGCGGGGGGCACAGATACGCAGTATTTT.

The rearrangement joins TRBV7-3 to TRBJ2-1, with a possible D match to TRBD1 (5 bases). The CDR3 contains 13 residues. The germline V gene has CDR1 SGHTA and CDR2 FQGTGA. The V gene lost 5 bases and the J gene lost 5 bases, with 10 bases spanning the gap. In DNA form, the CDR3 reads TGTGCCAGCAGCCATGACAGAGACAATGAGCAGTTCTTC. The encoded protein is CASSHDRDNEQFF.

The V and J genes are TRBV7-2 and TRBJ1-1; D not resolved. V lost 5 bases and J 0 bases, leaving 13 bases between the germline ends. The CDR3 sequence is 15 residues long. Germline V gives CDR1 SGHTA, CDR2 FQGNSA. This CDR3 is CASSPAKVLNTEAFF. The CDR3 DNA reads as TGTGCCAGCAGCCCAGCAAAGGTTTTGAACACTGAAGCTTTCTTT.

This clone was detected only once. The chain recombines TRBV7-9 with TRBJ2-7, with 10 nucleotides matching TRBD2. V was clipped by 5 bases and J by 2 bases; unmatched bases: 6. Germline lookup yields CDR1 SEHNR and CDR2 FQNEAQ (reference sequence). This CDR3 spans 15 amino acids. The CDR3 DNA is TGTGCCAGCAGCCCTCCAGCGGGAGGGACCTACGAGCAGTACTTC. Amino acids: CASSPPAGGTYEQYF.

The rearrangement joins TRBV7-6 to TRBJ1-4; D not certain. This CDR3 spans 19 amino acids. Looked up from germline, CDR1 is SGHVS and CDR2 is FNYEAQ. The germline V and J ends were trimmed by 4 bases and 0 bases, with 21 bases remaining between them. The CDR3: CASSSLPPGRATTNEKLFF. The DNA for the CDR3 is TGTGCCAGCAGCTCATTACCCCCCGGTAGGGCCACAACTAATGAAAAACTGTTTTTT.

DNA for the CDR3: TGTGCCACCAGCAGAGTTGGGGGAGGGCACGAGCAGTACTTC. Its protein is CATSRVGGGHEQYF. The rearrangement joins TRBV15 to TRBJ2-7; TRBD2 matches at 7 bases. Per germline, CDR1 LNHNV and CDR2 YYDKDF (reference sequence). The CDR3 has 14 residues. With V trimmed by 1 base and J by 5 bases, 5 bases remained unmatched.

The chain joins TRBV5-1 to TRBJ2-1, with 11 positions matching TRBD2. CDR1 is SGHRS and CDR2 is YFSETQ in the germline V gene. V gave up 4 bases and J gave up 7 bases; unmatched junction bases: 13. This CDR3 comprises 17 residues. In nucleotides, the CDR3 is TGCGCCAGCAGCAAGGGGACTAGCGGCGAAGGAAGGAATGAGCAGTTCTTC. Translating gives CASSKGTSGEGRNEQFF.

This chain joins TRBV7-6 and TRBJ2-7; D remains ambiguous. CDR1 is SGHVS, CDR2 FNYEAQ, per germline. This CDR3 has 12 residues. V was shortened by 4 bases and J by 0 bases, with 4 bases between the two germline ends. CDR3 in amino acids: CASSSNSYEQYF. CDR3 in DNA: TGTGCCAGCAGCTCAAACTCCTACGAGCAGTACTTC.

The genes are TRBV4-2 and TRBJ1-2; 7 nucleotides agree with TRBD1. The V gene end was trimmed by 5 bases and the J gene end by 4 bases; junction bases not matched to a gene: 10. The germline CDR1 and CDR2 sequences are LGHNA and YNFKEQ. This CDR3 comprises 15 residues. DNA of the CDR3: TGTGCCAGCAGCTTGGCACTCGGACAGGTCTATGGCTACACCTTC. Its translation: CASSLALGQVYGYTF.

The V and J genes are TRBV7-2 and TRBJ2-7; 14 bases align to TRBD2. CDR1 is SGHTA and CDR2 is FQGNSA in the germline V gene. V dropped 1 base and J dropped 4; count of bases not matched to a gene: 6. The CDR3 has 17 residues. CDR3 sequence reads: CASSLVGTSGSKYEQYF. As DNA, the CDR3 is TGTGCCAGCAGCTTAGTTGGGACTAGCGGGAGTAAATACGAGCAGTACTTC.

The rearrangement uses TRBV12-5 and TRBJ1-5; 9 bases align to TRBD1. V gave up 9 bases and J gave up 0 bases; unmatched junction bases: 18. Germline assignment: CDR1 LGHNT and CDR2 FRNRAP. The CDR3 is made up of 19 amino acids. The CDR3 sequence is CASQFTPGQGSYSNQPQHF. DNA for the CDR3: TGTGCTAGCCAATTCACACCGGGACAGGGTTCCTATAGCAATCAGCCCCAGCATTTT.

The J gene is TRBJ1-2, the V gene TRBV7-3; D remains ambiguous. The CDR3 loop spans 13 amino acids. Trimming took off 5 bases at V and 4 bases at J, with 11 bases between the two ends. Germline assignment: CDR1 SGHTA and CDR2 FQGTGA. The CDR3 nucleotides read TGTGCCAGCAGCCTCGACACCCGCTATGGCTACACCTTC. Protein: CASSLDTRYGYTF.

The sample holds one count of this clone. The V gene is TRBV4-1, the J gene TRBJ1-4; D remains ambiguous. The CDR3 is made up of 14 amino acids. From germline, CDR1 is MGHRA and CDR2 YSYEKL. With 5 bases removed from V and 8 bases from J, the gap between germline ends came to 15 bases. CDR3 DNA: TGCGCCAGCAGCTCGACACCTCTGGGGGAAAAACTGTTTTTT. It codes for CASSSTPLGEKLFF.

This chain links TRBV6-5 with TRBJ2-5; unclear D gene. V shed 10 bases and J shed 1 base, with 16 bases lying between them. The CDR3 is 14 residues long. Germline V gives CDR1 MNHEY, CDR2 SVGAGI. The chain's CDR3 is CATKRQGLQETQYF. CDR3 bases: TGTGCCACCAAGCGACAAGGGCTCCAAGAGACCCAGTACTTC.

The chain carries TRBV19 and TRBJ1-3; perhaps TRBD1 as D (6 bases). V lost 5 bases, J lost 4 bases, and 15 bases lay in between. The CDR3 has 15 amino acids. The germline V gene encodes CDR1 LNHDA and CDR2 SQIVND (reference sequence). CDR3 region: CASSARTASGNTIYF. CDR3 nucleotides: TGTGCCAGTAGTGCCCGGACAGCGAGCGGAAACACCATATATTTT.

The V call is TRBV7-2, the J call TRBJ1-5, with 7 bases identical to TRBD1. CDR3 length equals 16 residues. The germline gives CDR1 SGHTA, CDR2 FQGNSA. The V segment lost 5 bases and the J segment 3 bases; nucleotides outside the gene matches: 10. This CDR3 is CASSPQATGTNQPQHF. The CDR3 nucleotides read TGTGCCAGCAGCCCCCAAGCGACAGGGACCAATCAGCCCCAGCATTTT.

The chain has TRBV13 and TRBJ1-3; D possibly corresponds to TRBD1 (5 bases). Germline V gene lookup returns CDR1 PRHDT and CDR2 FYEKMQ (reference sequence). The CDR3 contains 16 residues. V was clipped by 3 bases and J by 0 bases, with 12 bases between them. CDR3 in DNA: TGTGCCAGCAGCTTGGGTGGGACGAACTCTGGAAACACCATATATTTT. Translation gives CASSLGGTNSGNTIYF.

The J gene is TRBJ1-3, the V gene TRBV7-2; unclear D gene. The CDR3 is made up of 13 amino acids. Deletions cut 3 bases from V and 4 bases from J, with 7 bases between. Germline-derived CDR1 and CDR2 are SGHTA and FQGNSA. CDR3 DNA sequence: TGTGCCAGCAGCTTGGCGATCGGAAACACCATATATTTT. It is translated as CASSLAIGNTIYF.

Comments on this clone: Other nucleotide sequences in the sample specify the same CDR3. The chain couples TRBV19 to TRBJ2-1; D remains unclear. The length of the CDR3 is 12 residues. CDR1 and CDR2 from the germline V gene are LNHDA and SQIVND (reference sequence). Trimming shortened V by 5 bases and J by 3 bases, and 5 bases separated the two germline ends. CDR3 region: CASSFSYNEQFF. The CDR3 DNA sequence: TGTGCCAGTAGTTTTAGCTACAATGAGCAGTTCTTC.

The chain is built from TRBV7-2 and TRBJ2-3, with 7 bases aligning to TRBD2. CDR3 length equals 14 residues. Germline CDR1 SGHTA, CDR2 FQGNSA. After removal of 4 bases from V and 1 base from J, the junction contained 2 bases not matched to a gene. CDR3 sequence reads: CASSYSGGTDTQYF. The CDR3 region has the DNA TGTGCCAGCAGCTACAGCGGGGGCACAGATACGCAGTATTTT.

This clone has at least ten counts. The CDR3 bases are TGTGCCAGCAGCTTATCAGGGAAGTCCGGGGAGCTGTTTTTT. This gives the protein CASSLSGKSGELFF. The V call is TRBV7-9, the J call TRBJ2-2; the D gene is possibly TRBD1 (5 bases). Germline CDR1 SEHNR, CDR2 FQNEAQ (reference sequence). There are 14 residues in the CDR3. Trimming stripped 2 bases from V and 6 bases from J, with 10 bases between.

The chain uses TRBV2 and TRBJ2-2; 10 positions match TRBD2. The junction had 2 bases not matched to a gene; V was cut back by 4 bases and J by 3 bases. The length of the CDR3 is 15 residues. Germline CDR1 reads SNHLY; CDR2 reads FYNNEI. The CDR3 sequence: CASSALAGDTGELFF. The CDR3 bases are TGTGCCAGCAGTGCCCTAGCGGGAGACACCGGGGAGCTGTTTTTT.

The chain has TRBV5-1 and TRBJ1-2; no firm D call. The germline V gene has CDR1 SGHRS and CDR2 YFSETQ. Trimming took 4 bases from V and 4 from J, leaving 8 bases between them. The CDR3 runs to 12 residues. CDR3 sequence: CASSGDIYGYTF. The DNA for the CDR3 is TGCGCCAGCAGCGGCGACATCTATGGCTACACCTTC.

As to this clone: Distinct nucleotide sequences in the sample also encode this CDR3. CDR3 loop: CASSESPSLDEQFF. CDR3 nucleotide sequence: TGCGCCAGCAGCGAATCGCCGAGTTTGGATGAGCAGTTCTTC. The chain links TRBV10-1 to TRBJ2-1, with no clear D. The CDR3 runs to 14 residues. The ends were cut back, 6 bases at V and 8 bases at J, with 17 bases in the middle. The germline V gene has CDR1 WNHNN and CDR2 SYGVQD (reference sequence).

The V call is TRBV25-1, the J call TRBJ2-3, with 7 bases aligning to TRBD1. Trimming cost V 7 bases and J 2 bases; bases outside gene matches: 9. CDR1 is MGHDK, CDR2 SYGVNS, per germline. The CDR3 length is 15 residues. CDR3 sequence reads: CASTSSGQVTDTQYF. DNA of the CDR3: TGTGCCAGCACCTCGTCCGGACAGGTCACAGATACGCAGTATTTT.

This clone is a singleton in its sample. CDR3: CASSDGQGATGELFF. CDR3 nucleotides: TGCGCCAGCAGCGACGGACAGGGGGCCACCGGGGAGCTGTTTTTT. The rearrangement joins TRBV5-1 to TRBJ2-2; TRBD1 agrees at 11 bases. CDR1 SGHRS and CDR2 YFSETQ come from the germline V gene. The CDR3 loop spans 15 amino acids. Trimming removed 4 bases from V and 4 bases from J; junction bases left unmatched: 3.

The chain has TRBV2 and TRBJ2-1; perhaps TRBD2 as D (6 bases). Trimming left V 3 bases short and J 2 bases short, with 14 bases between. CDR1 SNHLY and CDR2 FYNNEI come from the germline V gene. This CDR3 is 16 amino acids long. The CDR3 bases are TGTGCCAGCAGTGAGTGGGGAGGCCGCACCTACAATGAGCAGTTCTTC. It translates to CASSEWGGRTYNEQFF.